This record concerns one TCR beta chain sequence. These data belong to a study of blood T cell repertoires in COVID-19. In the study overall: Researchers got acute and convalescent COVID-19 samples from the United States, Italy and Spain.

V lost 6 bases and J lost 10, with 16 bases in between. The CDR3 spans 13 residues. Germline assignment: CDR1 SGHDN and CDR2 FVKESK. In the source study's methods: For nucleated cells, counts were estimated from reference gene primer amplification. Clones were read by immunoSEQ multiplex PCR, and TCRdb kept only the in-frame ones, dropping some. From that table come the V and J calls and clone size; the DNA was used to work out D and trimming. Of 250,000 to 350,000 clones in the sample, about 85% were seen once. Sequences were obtained from peripheral blood. V gene TRBV14 combines with J gene TRBJ2-1; a weak D match, TRBD2 (7 bases). This sequence was found in a woman aged 50 to 65 who had recovered from COVID-19. In nucleotides, the CDR3 is TGTGCCAGCAGTTGGGTGGGCGGGGGCGAGCAGTTCTTC. This translates into CASSWVGGGEQFF.